This T cell receptor (beta chain) appears in the sequencing data of a study of shared clonotypes between healthy human individuals. Looking at the study overall: CD4 naive and memory got three plates each, CD8 naive two, CD8 memory one. Overall study findings and caveats: Genetic and exposure-history diversity was limited by the small donor number. The rarefaction results pointed to incomplete sorted-subset sequencing despite large depth.

Profiling relied on immunoSEQ multiplex PCR, and the TCRdb table lists in-frame clones only, not all of them. This table holds millions of clones, around 94% found once. On this clone: What it binds is unknown.

V was pared by 3 bases and J by 5 bases, with 15 bases of the junction left unmatched. CDR3 length: 19 residues. The germline gives CDR1 LGHNA, CDR2 YSLEER. The V and J genes are TRBV4-3 and TRBJ2-2; TRBD1 aligns across 10 bases. Material: naive CD4+ T cells sorted from blood. Subset given: CD45RA+ positively selected. The TCR comes from a man aged 18 to 30 in good health. CDR3 nucleotide sequence: TGCGCCAGCAGCCATTATAGAACCCCCGGGACAGGGGAGACCGGGGAGCTGTTTTTT. Translated: CASSHYRTPGTGETGELFF.